This T cell receptor (beta chain) was sequenced in a study of T cell changes during pregnancy in multiple sclerosis. V gave up 1 base and J gave up 7 bases; unmatched junction bases: 4. The CDR3 is made up of 13 amino acids. From germline, CDR1 is SGHAT and CDR2 FQNNGV. Some clones are missing from TCRdb's copy, which holds only in-frame ones; the method was immunoSEQ multiplex PCR. The sample yields 20,000 to 25,000 clones, 80% to 90% seen once. This TCR derives from a female donor with multiple sclerosis, enrolled in a pregnancy study. Here the sequenced sample was CD8+ T cells from peripheral blood mononuclear cells, taken in the first trimester of pregnancy. The V call is TRBV11-2, the J call TRBJ2-7, with 7 positions matching TRBD2. CDR3 nucleotides: TGTGCCAGCAGCTTAGTGGGAGGGAGAGAGCAGTACTTC. The encoded protein is CASSLVGGREQYF. Looking up the rest from reference TRBV11-2 and TRBJ2-7 gives the full variable domain: EAGVAQSPRYKIIEKRQSVAFWCNPISGHATLYWYQQILGQGPKLLIQFQNNGVVDDSQLPKDRFSAERLKGVDSTLKIQPAKLEDSAVYLCASSLVGGREQYFGPGTRLTVT.